The 29 T cell receptor beta chains presented below share a single source sample, sequenced in a study of cytomegalovirus exposure and HLA in healthy donors. The PCR contained 60 Vbeta and 13 Jbeta primers. Repertoires were generated with immunoSEQ multiplex PCR, while TCRdb's copy carries only in-frame clones and drops some. The sample has 90,000 to 120,000 clones, about 81% seen once; the top ten hold roughly 2.7%. The source material was PBMCs. These receptors all come from a man under 40 in good health and CMV-seropositive.

The chain combines TRBV12-5 with TRBJ2-5; D unresolved. The DNA end is more similar to TRBJ2-7, so the J call may be wrong. The CDR3 loop spans 14 amino acids. CDR1 is LGHNT and CDR2 is FRNRAP in the germline V gene. The CDR3 region is CASGLVSLAYEQYF. The CDR3 bases are TGTGCTAGTGGTTTGGTAAGTCTCGCCTACGAGCAGTACTTC.

The genes are TRBV6-6 and TRBJ1-1; 9 nucleotides agree with TRBD1. J gave up 4 bases and V 2 bases, and 5 bases lay outside the gene matches. CDR1 is MNHNY, CDR2 SVGAGI, per germline (reference sequence). This CDR3 is built from 15 residues. The CDR3 nucleotides are TGTGCCAGCAGTTACCGGCGGACAGGGGCCACTGAAGCTTTCTTT. This encodes CASSYRRTGATEAFF.

V is TRBV7-9 and J is TRBJ2-7, with 9 bases fitting TRBD1. V gave up 1 base and J gave up 1 base; unmatched junction bases: 5. CDR1 and CDR2 from the germline V gene are SEHNR and FQNEAQ (reference sequence). The CDR3 sequence is 16 residues long. The CDR3 nucleotides are TGTGCCAGCAGCTTAGGTTCCGGGACAGGGTCCTACGAGCAGTACTTC. Translation: CASSLGSGTGSYEQYF. Drawing the rest from reference TRBV7-9 and TRBJ2-7, the complete variable domain is DTGVSQNPRHKITKRGQNVTFRCDPISEHNRLYWYRQTLGQGPEFLTYFQNEAQLEKSRLLSDRFSAERPKGSFSTLEIQRTEQGDSAMYLCASSLGSGTGSYEQYFGPGTRLTVT.

V gene TRBV27 combines with J gene TRBJ1-5; 8 bases map to TRBD1. The CDR3 covers 16 residues. Germline trimming cut 6 bases from V and 2 bases from J; bases unmatched to any gene: 9. The germline V gene encodes CDR1 MNHEY and CDR2 SMNVEV (reference sequence). For the CDR3, the DNA is TGTGCCAGCAGATCACAGGGGGTGAGTGGCAATCAGCCCCAGCATTTT. Translation gives CASRSQGVSGNQPQHF.

The chain uses TRBV5-1 and TRBJ2-1, with 8 bases lining up with TRBD1. The CDR3 spans 17 residues. Looked up from germline, CDR1 is SGHRS and CDR2 is YFSETQ. V gave up 0 bases and J gave up 7 bases; unmatched junction bases: 12. The CDR3 spells CASSLEGRTGYSNEQFF. In nucleotides, the CDR3 is TGCGCCAGCAGCTTGGAGGGCCGGACAGGGTATTCGAATGAGCAGTTCTTC.

The gene calls are TRBV13 and TRBJ2-5; 13 nucleotides match TRBD2. Germline CDR1 and CDR2: PRHDT and FYEKMQ (reference sequence). The CDR3 extends over 16 amino acids. J gave up 3 bases and V 8 bases, and 9 bases lay outside the gene matches. CDR3 amino acids: CASATSGGAGEETQYF. The CDR3 DNA follows: TGTGCCAGCGCTACTAGCGGGGGGGCTGGAGAAGAGACCCAGTACTTC.

This clone was seen a few times. The chain employs TRBV19 and TRBJ1-2; D remains ambiguous. Trimming stripped 0 bases from V and 8 bases from J, with 7 bases between. CDR1 and CDR2 from the germline V gene are LNHDA and SQIVND (reference sequence). The CDR3 spans 12 residues. The CDR3 nucleotides read TGTGCCAGTAGTATAGATTTAAGCGGCTACACCTTC. Residues: CASSIDLSGYTF.

This clone occurred once. V is TRBV2 and J is TRBJ2-7, with 13 bases aligning to TRBD2. CDR3 size: 23 residues. J gave up 2 bases and V 5 bases, and 27 bases lay outside the gene matches. CDR1 is SNHLY and CDR2 is FYNNEI in the germline V gene. The CDR3 spells CASSYGVTSGGAEGQVQTYEQYF. The CDR3, as DNA: TGTGCCAGCAGTTACGGGGTCACTAGCGGGGGGGCCGAAGGACAGGTTCAGACCTACGAGCAGTACTTC.

The chain carries TRBV27 and TRBJ1-4; the match to TRBD1 covers 7 bases. V gave up 5 bases and J gave up 3 bases; unmatched junction bases: 3. CDR1 MNHEY and CDR2 SMNVEV come from the germline V gene (reference sequence). This CDR3 is 14 amino acids long. The chain's CDR3 is CASSGGTANEKLFF. Here the CDR3 DNA reads TGTGCCAGCAGTGGCGGGACAGCTAATGAAAAACTGTTTTTT.

The chain has TRBV2 and TRBJ1-1; tentatively, D is TRBD1 (6 bases). V shed 1 base and J shed 11 bases, with 14 bases lying between them. Germline V gene data show CDR1 as SNHLY and CDR2 as FYNNEI. This CDR3 comprises 13 residues. CDR3 in amino acids: CASSEGRGGSAFF. In nucleotides, the CDR3 is TGTGCCAGCAGTGAAGGGAGGGGGGGTTCGGCTTTCTTT.

This clone occurred a few times. This chain joins TRBV14 and TRBJ1-6, with D unresolved. Per germline, CDR1 SGHDN and CDR2 FVKESK. The V and J ends lost 2 bases and 7 bases respectively, with 12 bases between them. The CDR3 length is 15 residues. Here the CDR3 reads CASSQWQSQNSPLHF. The CDR3 DNA is TGTGCCAGCAGCCAATGGCAGTCCCAAAATTCACCCCTCCACTTT.

The CDR3 region has the DNA TGTGCCAGCAGTGAAGCACTAGCGGACACAGATACGCAGTATTTT. The encoded protein is CASSEALADTDTQYF. This sequence joins TRBV2 and TRBJ2-3; 8 bases align to TRBD2. CDR3 size: 15 residues. The germline gives CDR1 SNHLY, CDR2 FYNNEI. V shed 0 bases, J shed 2 bases, and the junction held 1 base outside the gene matches.

On this clone itself: The junction departs from the called germline gene at one end, perhaps through a read error. This sequence joins TRBV11-2 and TRBJ2-4; TRBD2 agrees at 8 bases. Looked up from germline, CDR1 is SGHAT and CDR2 is FQNNGV. The CDR3 extends over 15 amino acids. CDR3: CASRMTGLAKNSQYF. In DNA form, the CDR3 reads TGTGCCAGCAGAATGACAGGACTAGCCAAAAACAGTCAGTACTTC. Based on the CDR3 plus reference TRBV11-2 and TRBJ2-4, the full variable domain is EAGVAQSPRYKIIEKRQSVAFWCNPISGHATLYWYQQILGQGPKLLIQFQNNGVVDDSQLPKDRFSAERLKGVDSTLKIQPAKLEDSAVYLCASRMTGLAKNSQYFGAGTRLSVL.

The chain links TRBV9 to TRBJ2-1, with D perhaps TRBD1 (5 bases). The V end lost 5 bases, the J end lost 5 bases, and 8 bases lay between the germline ends. Germline V gene data show CDR1 as SGDLS and CDR2 as YYNGEE. The CDR3 is 12 residues long. CDR3 residues: CASRTEDNEQFF. The CDR3 DNA reads as TGTGCCAGCAGGACAGAAGACAATGAGCAGTTCTTC.

V and J are TRBV7-2 and TRBJ1-2; TRBD1 is a possible D gene (5 bases). Germline V gene lookup returns CDR1 SGHTA and CDR2 FQGNSA. Trimming took off 3 bases at V and 6 bases at J, with 14 bases between the two ends. The CDR3 extends over 14 amino acids. The CDR3 DNA is TGTGCCAGCAGCTTCTATATCTCCAGGGATGGCTACACCTTC. Translation: CASSFYISRDGYTF.

The chain combines TRBV6-6 with TRBJ1-5, with D perhaps matching TRBD1 (5 bases). V gave up 6 bases and J gave up 6 bases, with 6 bases separating them. The germline CDR1 and CDR2 sequences are MNHNY and SVGAGI (reference sequence). The CDR3 loop spans 11 amino acids. CDR3 DNA sequence: TGTGCCAGCAGCCAGGGTCAGCCCCAGCATTTT. This codes for CASSQGQPQHF.

The J gene is TRBJ1-5, the V gene TRBV5-6; D gene uncertain. V gave up 0 bases and J gave up 5 bases, with 6 bases separating them. The CDR3 has 13 amino acids. Germline lookup yields CDR1 SGHDT and CDR2 YYEEEE. CDR3 in DNA: TGTGCCAGCAGCTTGGTTCGAGATCAGCCCCAGCATTTT. Its translation is CASSLVRDQPQHF.

V gene TRBV5-6 combines with J gene TRBJ1-1; weak D call: TRBD1 (5 bases). Trimming took 0 bases from V and 1 from J, leaving 10 bases between them. Germline CDR1 reads SGHDT; CDR2 reads YYEEEE. The length of the CDR3 is 15 residues. The chain's CDR3 is CASSLGGAPNTEAFF. In DNA form, the CDR3 reads TGTGCCAGCAGCTTGGGCGGGGCCCCGAACACTGAAGCTTTCTTT.

The CDR3 DNA follows: TGCGCCAGCAGCCAAGTTGCCACAGGGCCCGCTTTCTTT. Translated: CASSQVATGPAFF. The chain uses TRBV4-1 and TRBJ1-1; D might be TRBD1 (6 bases). Germline CDR1 MGHRA, CDR2 YSYEKL. The CDR3 loop spans 13 amino acids. The ends were cut back, 1 base at V and 11 bases at J, with 14 bases in the middle.

CDR3 in DNA: TGTGCCAGCAGCGAGGGGTTGTCGAACTATGGCTACACCTTC. It specifies CASSEGLSNYGYTF. This rearrangement joins TRBV9 to TRBJ1-2; D perhaps matches TRBD1 (5 bases). The V and J ends lost 3 bases and 2 bases respectively, with 11 bases between them. Germline assignment: CDR1 SGDLS and CDR2 YYNGEE. This CDR3 is built from 14 residues.

The chain uses TRBV5-1 and TRBJ1-2, with 10 bases fitting TRBD1. Germline-derived CDR1 and CDR2 are SGHRS and YFSETQ. The CDR3 length is 14 residues. J was trimmed by 6 bases and V by 0 bases; bases with no gene match: 2. CDR3: CASSLDGTGDGYTF. The CDR3 DNA reads TGCGCCAGCAGCTTGGACGGGACAGGGGATGGCTACACCTTC.

The gene calls are TRBV6-5 and TRBJ2-2, with D unresolved. This CDR3 has 15 residues. V was clipped by 9 bases and J by 0 bases, with 14 bases between them. The germline V gene has CDR1 MNHEY and CDR2 SVGAGI. The CDR3 reads CASLENSANTGELFF. CDR3 bases: TGTGCCAGTCTCGAGAACTCTGCGAACACCGGGGAGCTGTTTTTT.

This clone was detected only a few times. V gene TRBV5-5 combines with J gene TRBJ2-1; 8 bases are shared with TRBD2. CDR1 is SGHKS and CDR2 is YYEKEE in the germline V gene (reference sequence). V shed 4 bases and J 8 bases; nucleotides not matched to a gene: 5. The CDR3 extends over 13 amino acids. Here the CDR3 reads CASSHGGADEQFF. CDR3 bases: TGTGCCAGCAGCCACGGGGGGGCGGATGAGCAGTTCTTC.

This sequence joins TRBV6-4 and TRBJ2-7; 9 bases fit TRBD2. The V gene end was trimmed by 4 bases and the J gene end by 0 bases; junction bases not matched to a gene: 4. This CDR3 comprises 15 residues. Germline V gene lookup returns CDR1 MRHNA and CDR2 SNTAGT. The CDR3 nucleotides read TGTGCCAGCAGTGTTAGCGGGGGAAGCTCCTACGAGCAGTACTTC. This sequence encodes CASSVSGGSSYEQYF.

The rearrangement uses TRBV7-8 and TRBJ2-5; 8 nucleotides agree with TRBD1. This CDR3 has 15 amino acids. CDR1 is SGHVS, CDR2 FQNEAQ, per germline. V trimming: 5 bases; J trimming: 1 base; junction bases outside the gene matches: 6. The CDR3 here is CASSPGQAGQETQYF. DNA of the CDR3: TGTGCCAGCAGCCCGGGACAGGCCGGCCAAGAGACCCAGTACTTC.

This chain's CDR3 is CASSSSRGSNYGYTF. Written as DNA, the CDR3 is TGTGCCAGCAGCTCCTCCAGGGGATCCAACTATGGCTACACCTTC. This chain uses TRBV13 with TRBJ1-2; D may be TRBD1 (6 bases). Trimming took off 4 bases at V and 2 bases at J, with 14 bases between the two ends. The germline gives CDR1 PRHDT, CDR2 FYEKMQ (reference sequence). This CDR3 region has 15 residues.

The chain has TRBV27 and TRBJ2-7; 8 positions match TRBD1. V shed 5 bases and J 4 bases; nucleotides not matched to a gene: 7. Germline CDR1 reads MNHEY; CDR2 reads SMNVEV (reference sequence). The CDR3 runs to 14 residues. CDR3 residues: CASSMDRVRYEQYF. The CDR3, as DNA: TGTGCCAGCAGTATGGACAGGGTACGATACGAGCAGTACTTC.

The J gene is TRBJ1-2, the V gene TRBV10-1; no reliable D call. Trimming took off 6 bases at V and 8 bases at J, with 16 bases between the two ends. The CDR3 length is 13 residues. CDR1 is WNHNN, CDR2 SYGVQD, per germline (reference sequence). The CDR3 protein is CASSPGLPTGYTF. The CDR3 DNA reads as TGCGCCAGCAGCCCAGGCCTACCTACAGGCTACACCTTC.

The J gene is TRBJ2-2, the V gene TRBV4-1; D gene ambiguous. Germline lookup yields CDR1 MGHRA and CDR2 YSYEKL. The germline V and J ends were trimmed by 6 bases and 0 bases, with 5 bases remaining between them. The CDR3 covers 13 residues. The DNA of the CDR3 is TGCGCCAGCAGTTTAGCGAACACCGGGGAGCTGTTTTTT. Translated: CASSLANTGELFF.